A selection of T cell receptor beta chains follows, all from one sample in a study of blood T cell repertoires in COVID-19. Method: immunoSEQ multiplex PCR; TCRdb's copy keeps in-frame clones and lacks some. This table holds about 200,000 clones, 89% found once. The material sequenced was PBMCs or T cells enriched from blood (not recorded which). The source of these receptors is a woman aged 25 to 39 with acute COVID-19. CDR3s include the opening cysteine and the closing phenylalanine or tryptophan. Each record gives: clone size, D gene, J gene, V gene, CDR3 DNA, CDR3 protein. D genes are given only for firm matches. Not all rows give a size; the values are once, few, many and, for expanded clones, a class.

clone size: NA
D gene: NA
J gene: TRBJ2-5
V gene: TRBV7-9
CDR3 DNA: TGTGCCTTAAGCTCTGGGCCCGTGGAGACCCAGTACTTC
CDR3 protein: CALSSGPVETQYF

clone size: NA
D gene: TRBD1
J gene: TRBJ2-4
V gene: TRBV27
CDR3 DNA: TGTGCCAGCAGTTTAGGGCAGGGGGCACAGAACATTCAGTACTTC
CDR3 protein: CASSLGQGAQNIQYF

clone size: NA
D gene: TRBD1
J gene: TRBJ1-6
V gene: TRBV20-1
CDR3 DNA: TGCAGTGCTAGTGAACAGGGGGCTTCACCCCTCCACTTT
CDR3 protein: CSASEQGASPLHF

clone size: once
D gene: NA
J gene: TRBJ2-2
V gene: TRBV14
CDR3 DNA: TGTGCCAGCAGCCTCGTAACAACCGGGGAGCTGTTTTTT
CDR3 protein: CASSLVTTGELFF

clone size: NA
D gene: NA
J gene: TRBJ1-1
V gene: TRBV30
CDR3 DNA: TGTGCCTGGAGCACACAGGCTTATGACATGAACACTGAAGCTTTCTTT
CDR3 protein: CAWSTQAYDMNTEAFF

clone size: NA
D gene: NA
J gene: TRBJ1-2
V gene: TRBV29-1
CDR3 DNA: TGCAGCGTTGGAACAGGGAACTATGGCTACACCTTC
CDR3 protein: CSVGTGNYGYTF

clone size: NA
D gene: NA
J gene: TRBJ2-7
V gene: TRBV7-2
CDR3 DNA: TGTGCCAGCAGCTTAGAAAGCGGCCTGAGCTCCTACGAGCAGTACTTC
CDR3 protein: CASSLESGLSSYEQYF

clone size: few
D gene: NA
J gene: TRBJ1-3
V gene: TRBV5-4
CDR3 DNA: TGTGCCAGCAGCTTGGATCCAGGGATCTCTGGAAACACCATATATTTT
CDR3 protein: CASSLDPGISGNTIYF

clone size: NA
D gene: NA
J gene: TRBJ2-3
V gene: TRBV6-5
CDR3 DNA: TGTGCCAGCAGTTACTCGGCCGGGAACACAGATACGCAGTATTTT
CDR3 protein: CASSYSAGNTDTQYF

clone size: NA
D gene: NA
J gene: TRBJ1-1
V gene: TRBV19
CDR3 DNA: TGTGCCAGTAGTATAGGACACCTGAGCACTGAAGCTTTCTTT
CDR3 protein: CASSIGHLSTEAFF

clone size: NA
D gene: TRBD1
J gene: TRBJ1-6
V gene: TRBV4-3
CDR3 DNA: TGCGCCAGCAGCCAGAATCAGGGGGCATCACCCCTCCACTTT
CDR3 protein: CASSQNQGASPLHF

clone size: few
D gene: NA
J gene: TRBJ1-2
V gene: TRBV19
CDR3 DNA: TGTGCCAGTACCACCCGAGACAGGTTGAACTATGGCTACACCTTC
CDR3 protein: CASTTRDRLNYGYTF

clone size: NA
D gene: TRBD1
J gene: TRBJ1-2
V gene: TRBV5-8
CDR3 DNA: TGTGCCAGCAGCTTGGCCGGGACAGCTAACTATGGCTACACCTTC
CDR3 protein: CASSLAGTANYGYTF

clone size: NA
D gene: NA
J gene: TRBJ1-1
V gene: TRBV28
CDR3 DNA: TGTGCCAGCAGTCCCCCGGGTCGGACTGAAGCTTTCTTT
CDR3 protein: CASSPPGRTEAFF

clone size: once
D gene: NA
J gene: TRBJ1-4
V gene: TRBV3-1/TRBV3-2
CDR3 DNA: TGTGCCAGCAGCCAAGTTTTCCGGAATGAAAAACTGTTTTTT
CDR3 protein: CASSQVFRNEKLFF

clone size: NA
D gene: TRBD1
J gene: TRBJ2-6
V gene: TRBV28
CDR3 DNA: TGTGCCAGCAGTTTACCGACAGGGGGATACCTATCCGGGGCCAACGTCCTGACTTTC
CDR3 protein: CASSLPTGGYLSGANVLTF

clone size: NA
D gene: NA
J gene: TRBJ1-2
V gene: TRBV2
CDR3 DNA: TGTGCCAGCAGTGAGCAGCGGGTGGGGGGCTACACCTTC
CDR3 protein: CASSEQRVGGYTF

clone size: NA
D gene: NA
J gene: TRBJ1-1
V gene: TRBV3-1/TRBV3-2
CDR3 DNA: TGTGCCAGCAGCCAAGAAATAGGACAGAACACTGAAGCTTTCTTT
CDR3 protein: CASSQEIGQNTEAFF

clone size: few
D gene: NA
J gene: TRBJ2-2
V gene: TRBV27
CDR3 DNA: TGTGCCAGCAGTTTTACGGGCGGGGAGCTGTTTTTT
CDR3 protein: CASSFTGGELFF

clone size: NA
D gene: NA
J gene: TRBJ2-7
V gene: TRBV6-2/TRBV6-3
CDR3 DNA: TGTGCCAGCAGTTACGACACCCTCGGCGAGCAGTACTTC
CDR3 protein: CASSYDTLGEQYF

clone size: NA
D gene: TRBD1
J gene: TRBJ1-2
V gene: TRBV6-5
CDR3 DNA: TGTGCCAGCAGTCATCAAGGGACAGCCAAATGGGGCTACACCTTC
CDR3 protein: CASSHQGTAKWGYTF

clone size: NA
D gene: TRBD1
J gene: TRBJ1-2
V gene: TRBV19
CDR3 DNA: TGTGCCAGTAGTTACCAGGGGGATAGTGGCTACACCTTC
CDR3 protein: CASSYQGDSGYTF

clone size: once
D gene: NA
J gene: TRBJ1-2
V gene: TRBV28
CDR3 DNA: TGTGCCAGCAGTTTACAGGGCCTGTCAGATGGCTACACCTTC
CDR3 protein: CASSLQGLSDGYTF

clone size: NA
D gene: TRBD1
J gene: TRBJ1-3
V gene: TRBV3-1/TRBV3-2
CDR3 DNA: TGTGCCAGCAGCCCACGGCAGGGGGCAATAGTAGGAAACACCATATATTTT
CDR3 protein: CASSPRQGAIVGNTIYF

clone size: once
D gene: NA
J gene: TRBJ1-1
V gene: TRBV28
CDR3 DNA: TGTGCCAGCAGTTTGCCGGGAGCGTTCACTGAAGCTTTCTTT
CDR3 protein: CASSLPGAFTEAFF

clone size: NA
D gene: TRBD2
J gene: TRBJ2-2
V gene: TRBV28
CDR3 DNA: TGTGCCAGCAGTTTAGCGGGAGGGGCAGACACCGGGGAGCTGTTTTTT
CDR3 protein: CASSLAGGADTGELFF

clone size: NA
D gene: NA
J gene: TRBJ1-2
V gene: TRBV4-3
CDR3 DNA: TGCGCCAGCAGCCAAGATAGCAGCCTCAACTATGGCTACACCTTC
CDR3 protein: CASSQDSSLNYGYTF

clone size: NA
D gene: NA
J gene: TRBJ2-7
V gene: TRBV23-1
CDR3 DNA: TGCGCCAGCAGTCAATCTGTCGGTACAGGAGTGTACGAGCAGTACTTC
CDR3 protein: CASSQSVGTGVYEQYF

clone size: NA
D gene: TRBD1
J gene: TRBJ1-4
V gene: TRBV3-1/TRBV3-2
CDR3 DNA: TGTGCCAGCAGCCAAGATGGGGGCGGGACAGGAAATGAAAAACTGTTTTTT
CDR3 protein: CASSQDGGGTGNEKLFF

clone size: NA
D gene: TRBD1
J gene: TRBJ1-2
V gene: TRBV19
CDR3 DNA: TGTGCCAGTAGTAGACCGGGACAGGATTACTATGGCTACACCTTC
CDR3 protein: CASSRPGQDYYGYTF

clone size: NA
D gene: TRBD2
J gene: TRBJ2-3
V gene: TRBV10-3
CDR3 DNA: TGTGCCATCAGATCGCGGGGGGGAATAGATACGCAGTATTTT
CDR3 protein: CAIRSRGGIDTQYF

clone size: NA
D gene: NA
J gene: TRBJ2-5
V gene: TRBV12-3/TRBV12-4
CDR3 DNA: TGTGCCAGCAGTTTTTACGGGCAAGAGACCCAGTACTTC
CDR3 protein: CASSFYGQETQYF

clone size: few
D gene: TRBD1
J gene: TRBJ1-1
V gene: TRBV3-1/TRBV3-2
CDR3 DNA: TGTGCCAGCAGCCGACGAACAGGGGGCATGAACACTGAAGCTTTCTTT
CDR3 protein: CASSRRTGGMNTEAFF

clone size: NA
D gene: TRBD1
J gene: TRBJ1-5
V gene: TRBV5-1
CDR3 DNA: TGCGCCAGCAGCTTGGAACAGGGGGCAGGTCAGCCCCAGCATTTT
CDR3 protein: CASSLEQGAGQPQHF

clone size: NA
D gene: TRBD1
J gene: TRBJ1-2
V gene: TRBV5-8
CDR3 DNA: TGTGCCAGCAGCTCCAGGGGGCCGGGTAATGGCTACACCTTC
CDR3 protein: CASSSRGPGNGYTF

clone size: NA
D gene: NA
J gene: TRBJ2-5
V gene: TRBV27
CDR3 DNA: TGTGCCAGCAGTTTATCCCCAGGGATAGAAGAGACCCAGTACTTC
CDR3 protein: CASSLSPGIEETQYF

clone size: NA
D gene: TRBD1
J gene: TRBJ1-5
V gene: TRBV7-8
CDR3 DNA: TGTGCCAGCAGCCTACAGGGGGGCAATCAGCCCCAGCATTTT
CDR3 protein: CASSLQGGNQPQHF

clone size: NA
D gene: NA
J gene: TRBJ2-7
V gene: TRBV4-3
CDR3 DNA: TGCGCCAGCAGCCAAGACGCGGAATCCTACGAGCAGTACTTC
CDR3 protein: CASSQDAESYEQYF

clone size: NA
D gene: TRBD1
J gene: TRBJ1-5
V gene: TRBV4-3
CDR3 DNA: TGCGCCAGCAGCCAAGATCCTAGACAGGGAATTCAGCCCCAGCATTTT
CDR3 protein: CASSQDPRQGIQPQHF

clone size: NA
D gene: NA
J gene: TRBJ1-3
V gene: TRBV28
CDR3 DNA: TGTGCCAGCTGTTTAGGGGGGGGGCTGAGGGCTGGAAACACCATATATTTT
CDR3 protein: CASCLGGGLRAGNTIYF

clone size: NA
D gene: NA
J gene: TRBJ1-2
V gene: TRBV5-1
CDR3 DNA: TGCGCCAGCAGCTTGGGCAACGGTGGCTACACCTTC
CDR3 protein: CASSLGNGGYTF

clone size: once
D gene: TRBD2
J gene: TRBJ2-5
V gene: TRBV18
CDR3 DNA: TGTGCCAGCTCACCACAAACTAGCGGGGGGCGCACTTCGCCGGGGACCCAGTACTTC
CDR3 protein: CASSPQTSGGRTSPGTQYF

clone size: once
D gene: TRBD1
J gene: TRBJ1-4
V gene: TRBV18
CDR3 DNA: TGTGCCAGCTCACTTTCCCGACAGGGAATATGGGAAAAACTGTTTTTT
CDR3 protein: CASSLSRQGIWEKLFF

clone size: NA
D gene: NA
J gene: TRBJ2-3
V gene: TRBV5-6
CDR3 DNA: TGTGCCAGCAGCTTGGGTTGGCCCAACACAGATACGCAGTATTTT
CDR3 protein: CASSLGWPNTDTQYF

clone size: NA
D gene: TRBD1
J gene: TRBJ1-1
V gene: TRBV10-3
CDR3 DNA: TGTGCCATCAATGAACGGACAGGGGTTGGGGGCACTGAAGCTTTCTTT
CDR3 protein: CAINERTGVGGTEAFF